This T cell receptor (beta chain) was retrieved from a study of tissue T cells after allogeneic stem cell transplantation. General observations from the study: Limitations included a small, clinically heterogeneous cohort and limited sampling depth. Anatomically similar tissues had similar TCR repertoires within each patient.

As to this clone: The target antigen is unknown. Germline and genes: mouse. Read coverage stops 1 residue before the CDR3 terminus; the germline J gene supplies the remainder.

This CDR3 region has 13 residues. Germline V gives CDR1 LGHNA, CDR2 YSYQKL. The V end lost 0 bases, the J end lost 9 bases, and 11 bases lay between the germline ends. TCRbeta CDR3 was sequenced at survey depth with template counts. Assay used: immunoSEQ multiplex PCR; TCRdb lists only in-frame clones, some missing. The sample holds tens of thousands of clones; about three quarters are singletons and the top ten take around 0.5%. The chain recombines TRBV2 with TRBJ1-1; the D is unclear. The receptor was derived from a pool of C57BL/6 mice in good health. The sample consisted of sorted cells pooled from one or two spleens. The CDR3 sequence: CASSQDPQYKVFF. The sequenced part of the CDR3 DNA is TGTGCCAGCAGCCAAGATCCCCAATATAAAGTCTTC.